What follows is one TCR beta chain and its context. Its antigen is not known. CDR3 length: 12 residues. Germline V CDR1 and CDR2: SNHLY, FYNNEI. With 6 bases removed from V and 8 bases from J, the gap between germline ends came to 10 bases. Nominally healthy donors were sampled, though unrecorded immune exposures were likely. The data were obtained in a study of cytomegalovirus exposure and HLA in healthy donors. In the study overall: An earlier analysis found 100 million or so unique TCR beta sequences from around 180 million T cells.

In the PCR, 60 Vbeta and 13 Jbeta primers were used. Clones were sequenced by immunoSEQ multiplex PCR, and TCRdb holds only the in-frame ones, with some missing. Of 50,000 or so clones in the sample, less than 70% were seen once. Study-wide results and caveats: A list of about 160 TCR beta chains associated with cytomegalovirus was given.

This receptor was obtained from a human donor in good health. Sequenced material: PBMCs. The chain combines TRBV2 with TRBJ1-4; possible D gene TRBD1, 5 bases. In nucleotides, the CDR3 is TGTGCCAGCAGGGGGGGAGGAGAAAAACTGTTTTTT. Translated, it gives CASRGGGEKLFF.